The sequence of this T cell receptor (beta chain) was determined in a study of blood T cell repertoires in COVID-19. On the study more broadly: T cells, B-cell-depleted T cells, or PBMCs provided the cDNA or gDNA that served as material.

Sequencing used immunoSEQ multiplex PCR; TCRdb keeps in-frame clones, though not all of them. The profile shows over 200,000 clones, approximately 85% of them singletons. Trimming took 3 bases from V and 0 from J; bases not matched to a gene: 6. Per germline, CDR1 SGHDN and CDR2 FVKESK. The CDR3 has 16 amino acids. Material for sequencing was peripheral blood. This receptor was identified in a human donor in a cohort sampled during active COVID-19. The chain uses TRBV14 and TRBJ1-2; 8 nucleotides line up with TRBD1. Written as DNA, the CDR3 is TGTGCCAGCAGCCATCTCGACAGGGGACCTAACTATGGCTACACCTTC. This encodes CASSHLDRGPNYGYTF.